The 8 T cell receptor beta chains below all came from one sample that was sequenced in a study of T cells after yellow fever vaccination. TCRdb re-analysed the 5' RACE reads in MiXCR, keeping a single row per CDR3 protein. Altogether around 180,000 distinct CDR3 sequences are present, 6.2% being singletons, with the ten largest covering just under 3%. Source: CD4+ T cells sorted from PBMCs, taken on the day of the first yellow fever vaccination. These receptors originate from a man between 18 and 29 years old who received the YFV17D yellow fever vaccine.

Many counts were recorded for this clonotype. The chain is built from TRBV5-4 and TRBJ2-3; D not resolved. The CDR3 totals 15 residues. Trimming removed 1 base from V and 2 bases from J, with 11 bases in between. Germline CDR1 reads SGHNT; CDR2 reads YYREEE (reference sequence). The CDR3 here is CASSLTPRTTDTQYF. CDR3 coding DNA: TGTGCCAGCAGCTTGACGCCGAGAACCACAGATACGCAGTATTTT.

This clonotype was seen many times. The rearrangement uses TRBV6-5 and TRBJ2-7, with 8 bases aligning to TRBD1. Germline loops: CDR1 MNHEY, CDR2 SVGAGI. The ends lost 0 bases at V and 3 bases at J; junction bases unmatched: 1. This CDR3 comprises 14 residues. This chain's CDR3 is CASSYSGTGYEQYF. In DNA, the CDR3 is TGTGCCAGCAGTTACTCCGGGACAGGCTACGAGCAGTACTTC.

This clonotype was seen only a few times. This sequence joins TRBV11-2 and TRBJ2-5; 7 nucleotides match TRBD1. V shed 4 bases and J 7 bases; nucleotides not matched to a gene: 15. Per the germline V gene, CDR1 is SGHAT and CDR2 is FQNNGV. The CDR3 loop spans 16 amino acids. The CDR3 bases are TGTGCCAGCAGCTCCTATAGACAGGGCCTTTGGGGGACCCAGTACTTC. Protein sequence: CASSSYRQGLWGTQYF.

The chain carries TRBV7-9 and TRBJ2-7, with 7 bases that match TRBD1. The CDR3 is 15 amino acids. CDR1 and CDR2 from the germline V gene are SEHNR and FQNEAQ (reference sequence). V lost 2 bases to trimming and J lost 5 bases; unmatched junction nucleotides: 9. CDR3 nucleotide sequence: TGTGCCAGCAGCTTACGGGACAGCCCTAATCACGAGCAGTACGTC. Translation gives CASSLRDSPNHEQYV.

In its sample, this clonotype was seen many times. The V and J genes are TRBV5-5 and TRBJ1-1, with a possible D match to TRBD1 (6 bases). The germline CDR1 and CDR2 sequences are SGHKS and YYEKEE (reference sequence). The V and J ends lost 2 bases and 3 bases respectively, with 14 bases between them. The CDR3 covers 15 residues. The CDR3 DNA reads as TGTGCCAGCAGCTTCCCCGGGGGGCTAGACACTGAAGCTTTCTTT. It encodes CASSFPGGLDTEAFF.

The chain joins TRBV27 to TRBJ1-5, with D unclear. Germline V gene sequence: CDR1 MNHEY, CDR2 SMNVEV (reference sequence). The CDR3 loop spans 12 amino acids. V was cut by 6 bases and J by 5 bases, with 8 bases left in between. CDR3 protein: CASSHLDQPQHF. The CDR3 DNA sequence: TGTGCCAGCAGCCACTTGGATCAGCCCCAGCATTTT.

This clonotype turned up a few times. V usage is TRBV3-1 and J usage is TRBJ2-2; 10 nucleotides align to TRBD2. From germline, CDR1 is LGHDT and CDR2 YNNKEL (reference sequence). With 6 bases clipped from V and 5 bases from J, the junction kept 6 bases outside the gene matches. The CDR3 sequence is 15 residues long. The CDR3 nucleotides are TGTGCCAGCAGGCCTCTAGCGGGGGTAACCGGGGAGCTGTTTTTT. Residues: CASRPLAGVTGELFF.

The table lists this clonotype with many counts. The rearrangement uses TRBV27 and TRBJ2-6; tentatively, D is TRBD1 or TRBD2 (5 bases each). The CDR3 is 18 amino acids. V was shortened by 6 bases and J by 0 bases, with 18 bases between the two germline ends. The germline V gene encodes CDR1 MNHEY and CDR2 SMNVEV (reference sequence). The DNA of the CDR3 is TGTGCCAGCAGATCTCGAGTACCAGGGACCTCTGGGGCCAACGTCCTGACTTTC. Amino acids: CASRSRVPGTSGANVLTF.